One and the same sample provided the 24 T cell receptor beta chains below, sequenced in a study of technical replicates of blood from a handful of donors. Generated by immunoSEQ multiplex PCR, the TCRdb table keeps only in-frame clones and is missing some. The top ten hold less than 6.5% of the sample, which has approximately 50,000 clones, 85% to 90% seen once. The sequenced sample was PBMCs. These receptors were collected from a human donor in good health. Some clones in this sample may be carry-over from other donors' samples.

This clone appeared a single time. The chain couples TRBV4-3 to TRBJ2-7; possibly TRBD2 for D (5 bases). V dropped 11 bases and J dropped 2 bases, with 13 bases sitting between them. Germline loops: CDR1 LGHNA, CDR2 YSLEER. This CDR3 is 12 amino acids long. The CDR3 DNA follows: TGCGCCCGGGAAGGGAATACCTACGAGCAGTACTTC. This encodes CAREGNTYEQYF.

The gene calls are TRBV5-4 and TRBJ2-3; D perhaps matches TRBD1 (5 bases). The CDR3 sequence is 14 residues long. The V end was cut by 4 bases, the J end by 2 bases, with 11 bases between. Looked up from germline, CDR1 is SGHNT and CDR2 is YYREEE (reference sequence). The CDR3 bases are TGTGCCAGCAGCCAAAGACAGTACACAGATACGCAGTATTTT. Its protein product is CASSQRQYTDTQYF.

V usage is TRBV7-9 and J usage is TRBJ1-5, with D possibly being TRBD1 (5 bases). V was cut by 0 bases and J by 7 bases, with 10 bases left in between. Germline V lookup: CDR1 SEHNR, CDR2 FQNEAQ (reference sequence). The CDR3 is made up of 14 amino acids. CDR3 protein: CASSLAGDLQPQHF. As DNA, the CDR3 is TGTGCCAGCAGCTTAGCAGGGGATTTGCAGCCCCAGCATTTT.

The table lists this clone with a count of one. The J gene is TRBJ1-2, the V gene TRBV6-5; D might be TRBD1 (5 bases). Germline assignment: CDR1 MNHEY and CDR2 SVGAGI. Between the trimmed V and J ends, which lost 4 bases and 5 bases, there was a span of 17 bases. The CDR3 spans 15 residues. The DNA of the CDR3 is TGTGCCAGCAGTTCCCGTGACAGACCCACTTATGGCTACACCTTC. This encodes CASSSRDRPTYGYTF.

This clone was picked up a small number of times. The V and J genes are TRBV27 and TRBJ1-5; 8 bases are a match to TRBD1. Germline V CDR1 and CDR2: MNHEY, SMNVEV (reference sequence). The CDR3 spans 15 residues. Trimming cost V 3 bases and J 4 bases; bases outside gene matches: 5. In nucleotides, the CDR3 is TGTGCCAGCAGTTTCGGGCAGGGGGCGAATCAGCCCCAGCATTTT. Its protein is CASSFGQGANQPQHF.

The chain links TRBV11-2 to TRBJ2-5, with a weak D call TRBD2 (5 bases). Trimming removed 4 bases at V and 0 bases at J, with 15 bases between. The germline CDR1 and CDR2 sequences are SGHAT and FQNNGV. The CDR3 loop spans 16 amino acids. CDR3 residues: CASSSPSRGYQETQYF. The CDR3, as DNA: TGTGCCAGCAGCTCCCCCAGTCGAGGGTACCAAGAGACCCAGTACTTC.

This rearrangement joins TRBV7-9 to TRBJ2-5, with 8 bases that match TRBD2. From germline, CDR1 is SEHNR and CDR2 FQNEAQ (reference sequence). CDR3 length: 17 residues. V lost 4 bases to trimming and J lost 2 bases; unmatched junction nucleotides: 12. For the CDR3, the DNA is TGTGCCAGCAGCTGGGGAGGAGGCACTAGCGGACAAGAGACCCAGTACTTC. Residues: CASSWGGGTSGQETQYF.

This chain connects TRBV5-1 to TRBJ1-3; 7 nucleotides agree with TRBD1. Germline V CDR1 and CDR2: SGHRS, YFSETQ. The CDR3 is 16 residues long. J lost 0 bases, V lost 2 bases, and 5 bases had no gene match. The CDR3 DNA reads as TGCGCCAGCAGCTTCCAGGGACAGAGCTCTGGAAACACCATATATTTT. Translation gives CASSFQGQSSGNTIYF.

V gene TRBV4-3 combines with J gene TRBJ2-7; a weak D match, TRBD1 (5 bases). CDR1 is LGHNA and CDR2 is YSLEER in the germline V gene. Deletions cut 0 bases from V and 2 bases from J, with 11 bases between. This CDR3 is 15 amino acids long. CDR3 sequence reads: CASSQDLGHPYEQYF. For the CDR3, the DNA is TGCGCCAGCAGCCAAGATCTCGGACACCCCTACGAGCAGTACTTC.

V gene TRBV4-2 combines with J gene TRBJ1-2; no clear D. The CDR3 spans 14 residues. Germline CDR1 reads LGHNA; CDR2 reads YNFKEQ. V was clipped by 0 bases and J by 3 bases, with 8 bases between them. The CDR3 nucleotides read TGTGCCAGCAGCCAAGATCAGAGGGACTATGGCTACACCTTC. Its protein is CASSQDQRDYGYTF.

The genes are TRBV19 and TRBJ1-2; D may be TRBD1 (5 bases). Germline CDR1 is LNHDA and CDR2 is SQIVND (reference sequence). CDR3 size: 13 residues. Deletions cut 7 bases from V and 4 bases from J, with 13 bases between. This CDR3 is CASKSGGGYGYTF. CDR3 nucleotide sequence: TGTGCCAGTAAAAGTGGGGGAGGCTATGGCTACACCTTC.

The gene calls are TRBV4-1 and TRBJ1-1; 9 nucleotides align to TRBD1. Germline V gene lookup returns CDR1 MGHRA and CDR2 YSYEKL. Losses at the gene ends were 1 base for V and 6 bases for J; bases not matched to a gene: 0. There are 13 residues in the CDR3. The CDR3 DNA follows: TGCGCCAGCAGCCAAGGGGACAGGGCTGAAGCTTTCTTT. Translated, it gives CASSQGDRAEAFF.

The chain couples TRBV5-1 to TRBJ1-2, with D perhaps TRBD1 (5 bases). CDR1 and CDR2 from the germline V gene are SGHRS and YFSETQ. CDR3 length: 16 amino acids. Between the trimmed V and J ends, which lost 0 bases and 0 bases, there was a span of 12 bases. The DNA of the CDR3 is TGCGCCAGCAGCTTGGGTGGGCAGGGCTCTAACTATGGCTACACCTTC. The encoded protein is CASSLGGQGSNYGYTF.

This clone was seen a few times. J is TRBJ1-1 and V is TRBV19; D is possibly TRBD1 (6 bases). In germline, CDR1 is LNHDA, CDR2 SQIVND (reference sequence). V lost 5 bases, J lost 0 bases, and 10 bases lay in between. This CDR3 region has 14 residues. DNA of the CDR3: TGTGCCAGTAGTCCGGACAGAGTGAACACTGAAGCTTTCTTT. It is translated as CASSPDRVNTEAFF.

In DNA, the CDR3 is TGCGCCAGCAGCTTGGAAACTAGCGGGGGGATATACGAGCAGTACTTC. It translates to CASSLETSGGIYEQYF. The V gene is TRBV5-1, the J gene TRBJ2-7; 12 positions match TRBD2. The J segment lost 4 bases and the V segment lost 0 bases, leaving 5 bases of the junction unmatched. Germline CDR1 SGHRS, CDR2 YFSETQ. CDR3 length: 16 amino acids.

J is TRBJ1-1 and V is TRBV7-6; unclear D gene. Germline loops: CDR1 SGHVS, CDR2 FNYEAQ. Between the trimmed V and J ends, which lost 10 bases and 0 bases, there was a span of 21 bases. There are 16 residues in the CDR3. CDR3 nucleotides: TGTGCCACCCGGCGGTCGCTTCTGAATATGAACACTGAAGCTTTCTTT. Translated: CATRRSLLNMNTEAFF.

V and J are TRBV2 and TRBJ2-7; TRBD1 might be the D (6 bases). The V and J ends lost 5 bases and 6 bases respectively, with 14 bases between them. This CDR3 comprises 13 residues. CDR1 is SNHLY and CDR2 is FYNNEI in the germline V gene. Here the CDR3 reads CASSRGGRGEQYF. DNA for the CDR3: TGTGCCAGCAGTCGGGGCGGCAGGGGCGAGCAGTACTTC. Full variable domain (outside the CDR3, taken from reference TRBV2 and TRBJ2-7): EPEVTQTPSHQVTQMGQEVILRCVPISNHLYFYWYRQILGQKVEFLVSFYNNEISEKSEIFDDQFSVERPDGSNFTLKIRSTKLEDSAMYFCASSRGGRGEQYFGPGTRLTVT.

The rearrangement links TRBV11-2 to TRBJ1-3; D not resolved. V lost 3 bases and J lost 0, with 9 bases in between. The CDR3 runs 15 residues. Germline values: CDR1 SGHAT, CDR2 FQNNGV. In nucleotides, the CDR3 is TGTGCCAGCAGCTTCCTCCCGAGCTCTGGAAACACCATATATTTT. Amino acids: CASSFLPSSGNTIYF.

V usage is TRBV4-3 and J usage is TRBJ2-7; tentative D call: TRBD1 (5 bases). Trimming took 1 base from V and 6 from J, leaving 10 bases between them. The CDR3 totals 13 residues. Germline V CDR1 and CDR2: LGHNA, YSLEER. The CDR3 loop is CASSQGAGLEQYF. The CDR3 DNA is TGCGCCAGCAGCCAAGGGGCAGGGCTCGAGCAGTACTTC.

The chain has TRBV10-1 and TRBJ2-5; 12 positions match TRBD2. CDR1 and CDR2 from the germline V gene are WNHNN and SYGVQD (reference sequence). This CDR3 region has 14 residues. The J segment lost 5 bases and the V segment lost 7 bases, leaving 5 bases of the junction unmatched. The CDR3 spells CASKRLAGVETQYF. DNA for the CDR3: TGCGCCAGCAAAAGACTAGCGGGAGTGGAGACCCAGTACTTC.

This clone was counted a single time. The chain joins TRBV5-1 to TRBJ2-3; 15 bases are a match to TRBD2. V was pared by 4 bases and J by 0 bases, with 3 bases of the junction left unmatched. This CDR3 region has 17 residues. The V gene's germline CDR1 is SGHRS and CDR2 YFSETQ. The CDR3 here is CASSKGLAGGSTDTQYF. The CDR3 DNA is TGCGCCAGCAGCAAGGGACTAGCGGGGGGAAGCACAGATACGCAGTATTTT.

The rearrangement uses TRBV19 and TRBJ1-4, with 8 bases matching TRBD1. Germline-derived CDR1 and CDR2 are LNHDA and SQIVND (reference sequence). V trimming: 8 bases; J trimming: 8 bases; junction bases outside the gene matches: 7. CDR3 length: 13 residues. As DNA, the CDR3 is TGTGCCAGTTCGACAGGGGAGGAAGAAAAACTGTTTTTT. It is translated as CASSTGEEEKLFF.

This clone has just a few counts. The chain uses TRBV7-9 and TRBJ2-7; D uncertain. Germline loops: CDR1 SEHNR, CDR2 FQNEAQ (reference sequence). V was trimmed by 5 bases and J by 6 bases, leaving 11 bases between them. The CDR3 spans 12 residues. DNA of the CDR3: TGTGCCAGCAGCAGGAGTCCGTTCGAGCAGTACTTC. Encoded protein: CASSRSPFEQYF.

The chain joins TRBV9 to TRBJ1-3, with TRBD1 identical over 7 bases. The CDR3 has 15 amino acids. J lost 4 bases, V lost 3 bases, and 7 bases had no gene match. The germline V gene has CDR1 SGDLS and CDR2 YYNGEE. CDR3 sequence reads: CASSAPTGSGNTIYF. The CDR3 DNA sequence: TGTGCCAGCAGCGCCCCGACAGGGTCGGGAAACACCATATATTTT.